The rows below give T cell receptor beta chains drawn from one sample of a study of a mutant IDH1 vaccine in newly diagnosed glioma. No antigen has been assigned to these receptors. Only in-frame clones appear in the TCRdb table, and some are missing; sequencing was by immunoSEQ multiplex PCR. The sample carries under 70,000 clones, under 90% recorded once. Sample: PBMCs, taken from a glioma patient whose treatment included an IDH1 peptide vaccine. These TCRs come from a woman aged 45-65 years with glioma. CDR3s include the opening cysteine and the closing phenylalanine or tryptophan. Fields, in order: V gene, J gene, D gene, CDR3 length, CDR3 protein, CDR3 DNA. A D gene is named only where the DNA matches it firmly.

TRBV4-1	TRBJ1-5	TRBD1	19	CASSSRSPSGTGGNQPQHF	TGCGCCAGCAGCTCACGTTCTCCGTCCGGGACAGGGGGGAATCAGCCCCAGCATTTT
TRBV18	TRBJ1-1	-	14	CASSPLVVDTEAFF	TGTGCCAGCTCACCGCTAGTGGTTGACACTGAAGCTTTCTTT
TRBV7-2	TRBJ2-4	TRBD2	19	CASSLRPHTSGVVKNIQYF	TGTGCCAGCAGCTTAAGGCCCCACACTAGCGGGGTAGTCAAAAACATTCAGTACTTC
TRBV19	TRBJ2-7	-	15	CASSIRAADAYEQYF	TGTGCCAGTAGTATTCGTGCGGCCGATGCCTACGAGCAGTACTTC
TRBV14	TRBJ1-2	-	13	CASSPDINYGYTF	TGTGCCAGCAGCCCGGACATTAACTATGGCTACACCTTC
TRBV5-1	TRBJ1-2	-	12	CASSAGTYGYTF	TGCGCCAGCAGTGCCGGGACCTATGGCTACACCTTC
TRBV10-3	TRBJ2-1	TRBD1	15	CAIRPPGTAYNEQFF	TGTGCCATCAGGCCCCCCGGGACAGCCTACAATGAGCAGTTCTTC
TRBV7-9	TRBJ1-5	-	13	CASSLSLNQPQHF	TGTGCCAGCAGCCTCTCGCTCAATCAGCCCCAGCATTTT
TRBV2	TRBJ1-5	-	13	CASSDGGLQPQHF	TGTGCCAGCAGTGACGGGGGGCTTCAGCCCCAGCATTTT
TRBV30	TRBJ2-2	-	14	CAWSGRANTGELFF	TGTGCCTGGAGTGGCCGAGCGAACACCGGGGAGCTGTTTTTT
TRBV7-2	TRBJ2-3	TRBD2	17	CASSLVVTSGSTDTQYF	TGTGCCAGCAGCTTAGTCGTGACTAGCGGGAGCACAGATACGCAGTATTTT